Listed below are T cell receptor beta chains from one sample, sequenced in a study of brain T cells in children with intractable seizures. TCRdb's copy holds only in-frame clones and misses some; the assay was immunoSEQ multiplex PCR. The profile covers 300,000 to 400,000 clones, with 93% appearing a single time and roughly 5.8% taken by the ten largest. Sequencing was performed on peripheral blood, taken approximately 5 months after surgery. Receptor source: a boy in the first two years of life with tuberous sclerosis and intractable seizures. The CDR3 runs from the conserved cysteine through the conserved F or W. D genes are given only for firm matches.

d_call: TRBD1; v_call: TRBV27; cdr3_aa: CASSWDRGTEAFF
d_call: .; v_call: TRBV3-1/TRBV3-2; cdr3_aa: CASSQGGEVGYTF
d_call: .; v_call: TRBV6-5; cdr3_aa: CASSYSRSGNTIYF
d_call: TRBD1; v_call: TRBV19; cdr3_aa: CASSMGQTSNQPQHF
d_call: .; v_call: TRBV7-6; cdr3_aa: CASSTTGLGQPQHF
d_call: TRBD1; v_call: TRBV27; cdr3_aa: CASRQGVSGIMNNEQFF
d_call: TRBD1; v_call: TRBV3-1/TRBV3-2; cdr3_aa: CASSQASGGGWVTQYF
d_call: .; v_call: TRBV25-1; cdr3_aa: CASSETPGPGGQPQHF
d_call: .; v_call: TRBV19; cdr3_aa: CASSRDPNHYEQYF
d_call: .; v_call: TRBV10-3; cdr3_aa: CAISESWGGTDTQYF
d_call: TRBD1; v_call: TRBV7-4; cdr3_aa: CASSLDKQGAGYTEAFF
d_call: .; v_call: TRBV5-1; cdr3_aa: CASSWASNAVYNEQFF
d_call: .; v_call: TRBV20-1; cdr3_aa: CSARWCEQFF
d_call: .; v_call: TRBV19; cdr3_aa: CASSIPYRELNYGYTF
d_call: TRBD2; v_call: TRBV28; cdr3_aa: CASSYPARGKAKNIQYF
d_call: TRBD1; v_call: TRBV5-4; cdr3_aa: CASRPPGQGLISYEQYF
d_call: TRBD1; v_call: TRBV11-2; cdr3_aa: CASSPLTGRNSPLHF
d_call: .; v_call: TRBV14; cdr3_aa: CASSQDRGYTF
d_call: TRBD1; v_call: TRBV30; cdr3_aa: CAWTGTAFSFTNTGELFF
d_call: .; v_call: TRBV6-5; cdr3_aa: CASSSLLVTEAFF
d_call: TRBD2; v_call: TRBV2; cdr3_aa: CASSEGLAGAQETQYF
d_call: TRBD2; v_call: TRBV28; cdr3_aa: CASSSLTSSNEQFF
d_call: .; v_call: TRBV19; cdr3_aa: CASSLDGNTGELFF